Shown below are 25 T cell receptor beta chains from a single sample sequenced in a study of OX40 agonist ivuxolimab in advanced cancers. Assay: immunoSEQ multiplex PCR; the TCRdb copy retains only in-frame clones and omits some. The repertoire holds about 30,000 clones, with around nine tenths as singletons. This specimen was CD4+ or CD8+ T cells sorted from blood, taken in a trial of the OX40 agonist ivuxolimab. The receptor source for this set is an adult with an advanced solid tumor such as melanoma, head and neck, liver or kidney cancer.

The chain uses TRBV4-1 and TRBJ2-2, with D uncertain. Germline CDR1 and CDR2: MGHRA and YSYEKL. The CDR3 sequence is 16 residues long. Trimming took off 5 bases at V and 2 bases at J, with 15 bases between the two ends. The CDR3 DNA reads as TGCGCCAGCAGCGAATGGGCCGTGGCCAACACCGGGGAGCTGTTTTTT. It is translated as CASSEWAVANTGELFF.

This chain joins TRBV29-1 and TRBJ2-1; TRBD2 agrees at 9 bases. V dropped 3 bases and J dropped 4; count of bases not matched to a gene: 4. The length of the CDR3 is 14 residues. Germline-derived CDR1 and CDR2 are SQVTM and ANQGSEA. CDR3: CSVDPSGVYNEQFF. In DNA, the CDR3 is TGCAGCGTTGACCCTAGCGGGGTTTACAATGAGCAGTTCTTC.

This chain uses TRBV11-2 with TRBJ2-7; D is possibly TRBD2 (5 bases). Germline V gene lookup returns CDR1 SGHAT and CDR2 FQNNGV. V shed 2 bases and J shed 3 bases, with 11 bases lying between them. CDR3 length: 14 residues. The CDR3 region is CASSLRAVDYEQYF. The CDR3, as DNA: TGTGCCAGCAGCTTAAGAGCGGTAGACTACGAGCAGTACTTC.

The chain couples TRBV19 to TRBJ1-1; 8 nucleotides match TRBD1. V was clipped by 3 bases and J by 5 bases; unmatched bases: 8. This CDR3 spans 15 amino acids. Germline V gene lookup returns CDR1 LNHDA and CDR2 SQIVND (reference sequence). The CDR3 DNA sequence: TGTGCCAGTAGTATCTACGGACAGGGAGGGACTGAAGCTTTCTTT. Translation gives CASSIYGQGGTEAFF.

J is TRBJ1-1 and V is TRBV5-1; 8 bases match TRBD1. CDR1 is SGHRS, CDR2 YFSETQ, per germline. Trimming at V came to 0 bases and at J to 0 bases, leaving 1 base not matched to a gene. This CDR3 contains 15 residues. CDR3: CASSLEGQVNTEAFF. As DNA, the CDR3 is TGCGCCAGCAGCTTGGAGGGACAGGTGAACACTGAAGCTTTCTTT. Filled out from reference TRBV5-1 and TRBJ1-1, the complete variable domain reads KAGVTQTPRYLIKTRGQQVTLSCSPISGHRSVSWYQQTPGQGLQFLFEYFSETQRNKGNFPGRFSGRQFSNSRSEMNVSTLELGDSALYLCASSLEGQVNTEAFFGQGTRLTVV.

The V and J genes are TRBV5-8 and TRBJ2-5; 7 bases line up with TRBD1. J gave up 1 base and V 3 bases, and 9 bases lay outside the gene matches. The CDR3 covers 16 residues. Germline assignment: CDR1 SGHTS and CDR2 YDEGEE. CDR3 in amino acids: CASSSLGTDLQETQYF. DNA for the CDR3: TGTGCCAGCAGCTCTCTGGGGACAGATCTCCAAGAGACCCAGTACTTC.

V and J are TRBV9 and TRBJ2-1, with 9 bases that match TRBD2. CDR1 SGDLS and CDR2 YYNGEE come from the germline V gene. With V trimmed by 3 bases and J by 7 bases, 8 bases remained unmatched. This CDR3 contains 15 residues. CDR3 in amino acids: CASSETSGPQNEQFF. The DNA for the CDR3 is TGTGCCAGCAGCGAGACTAGCGGACCTCAGAATGAGCAGTTCTTC.

The chain is built from TRBV12-5 and TRBJ2-5; possible D gene TRBD2, 6 bases. V was pared by 1 base and J by 5 bases, with 14 bases between. The germline gives CDR1 LGHNT, CDR2 FRNRAP. This CDR3 has 15 amino acids. DNA of the CDR3: TGTGCTAGTGGTTTGGAGGGCAGGGCGGGGGAGACCCAGTACTTC. This translates into CASGLEGRAGETQYF.

The table lists this clone with a count of one. This sequence joins TRBV9 and TRBJ2-3; either TRBD1 or TRBD2 may supply D (6 bases each). The germline gives CDR1 SGDLS, CDR2 YYNGEE. Trimming cost V 0 bases and J 3 bases, with 11 bases left between them. CDR3 length: 15 residues. CDR3 DNA: TGTGCCAGCAGCGTAGGGGGGGCCGGGACAGATACGCAGTATTTT. Its translation: CASSVGGAGTDTQYF.

The chain is built from TRBV5-6 and TRBJ2-7; D is undetermined. The germline V gene encodes CDR1 SGHDT and CDR2 YYEEEE. Between the trimmed V and J ends, which lost 4 bases and 2 bases, there was a span of 16 bases. This CDR3 spans 15 amino acids. CDR3 in DNA: TGTGCCAGCAGCCCAATCAACGGGCTTGCCTACGAGCAGTACTTC. Protein product: CASSPINGLAYEQYF.

The chain combines TRBV11-1 with TRBJ2-1; the D is unclear. CDR3 length: 15 residues. Trimming pared 1 base from V and 2 bases from J, leaving 9 bases between. Germline-derived CDR1 and CDR2 are SGHAT and FQDESV (reference sequence). In DNA form, the CDR3 reads TGTGCCAGCAGCTTAGGGAGTGGGCCCTACAATGAGCAGTTCTTC. Amino acids: CASSLGSGPYNEQFF.

The chain links TRBV13 to TRBJ2-1; D is ambiguous. The CDR3 is 14 residues long. Trimming took off 2 bases at V and 0 bases at J, with 5 bases between the two ends. In germline, CDR1 is PRHDT, CDR2 FYEKMQ (reference sequence). The CDR3, as DNA: TGTGCCAGCAGCTTAAAAGGCTCCTACAATGAGCAGTTCTTC. This encodes CASSLKGSYNEQFF.

The rearrangement uses TRBV9 and TRBJ2-7; D not resolved. Germline V gene sequence: CDR1 SGDLS, CDR2 YYNGEE. Between the trimmed V and J ends, which lost 2 bases and 0 bases, there was a span of 9 bases. CDR3 size: 14 residues. The CDR3 is CASSVSTGSYEQYF. CDR3 nucleotide sequence: TGTGCCAGCAGCGTTTCCACCGGCTCCTACGAGCAGTACTTC.

The chain combines TRBV4-1 with TRBJ2-7; the D gene is possibly TRBD1 (5 bases). Trimming removed 0 bases at V and 3 bases at J, with 15 bases between. CDR3 length: 16 residues. Germline V lookup: CDR1 MGHRA, CDR2 YSYEKL. Here the CDR3 DNA reads TGCGCCAGCAGCCAAGATCCCACAGGTCCCAGCTACGAGCAGTACTTC. Amino acids: CASSQDPTGPSYEQYF.

The chain recombines TRBV7-9 with TRBJ2-5; possibly TRBD2 for D (7 bases). The CDR3 is made up of 15 amino acids. Germline V gene sequence: CDR1 SEHNR, CDR2 FQNEAQ (reference sequence). Trimming took off 0 bases at V and 2 bases at J, with 10 bases between the two ends. The CDR3 protein is CASSLARGLQETQYF. For the CDR3, the DNA is TGTGCCAGCAGCTTAGCCAGGGGACTACAAGAGACCCAGTACTTC. Complete variable domain (other parts from reference TRBV7-9 and TRBJ2-5): DTGVSQNPRHKITKRGQNVTFRCDPISEHNRLYWYRQTLGQGPEFLTYFQNEAQLEKSRLLSDRFSAERPKGSFSTLEIQRTEQGDSAMYLCASSLARGLQETQYFGPGTRLLVL.

This clone has a handful of counts. This chain uses TRBV4-1 with TRBJ2-1, with TRBD2 identical over 11 bases. The trim removed 1 base at V and 6 bases at J, leaving 11 bases unmatched. Germline CDR1 MGHRA, CDR2 YSYEKL. This CDR3 region has 18 residues. In DNA form, the CDR3 reads TGCGCCAGCAGCCAAGCTTCCCCTCTAGCGGGAGGAATCAATGAGCAGTTCTTC. Translating it yields CASSQASPLAGGINEQFF.

The table lists this clone with a few counts. Written as DNA, the CDR3 is TGTGCCAGCAGTTACGCTACAGGGAACGAGCAGTTCTTC. Translation gives CASSYATGNEQFF. The chain couples TRBV6-5 to TRBJ2-1, with D tentatively TRBD1 (6 bases). V lost 2 bases, J lost 10 bases, and 12 bases lay in between. The CDR3 covers 13 residues. Germline V gene data show CDR1 as MNHEY and CDR2 as SVGAGI.

This chain joins TRBV9 and TRBJ2-1; weak D call: TRBD2 (5 bases). Germline CDR1 is SGDLS and CDR2 is YYNGEE. This CDR3 spans 14 amino acids. Deletions cut 0 bases from V and 8 bases from J, with 12 bases between. This chain's CDR3 is CASSVVEGLHEQFF. The CDR3 coding sequence is TGTGCCAGCAGCGTAGTTGAGGGATTGCATGAGCAGTTCTTC. Full variable domain (remainder filled in from reference TRBV9 and TRBJ2-1): DSGVTQTPKHLITATGQRVTLRCSPRSGDLSVYWYQQSLDQGLQFLIQYYNGEERAKGNILERFSAQQFPDLHSELNLSSLELGDSALYFCASSVVEGLHEQFFGPGTRLTVL.

The chain employs TRBV6-7 and TRBJ1-6; no firm D call. TRBV6-7 is assigned to the ORF class and has an uncertain function. The CDR3 runs to 16 residues. V was pared by 6 bases and J by 1 base, with 13 bases between. This CDR3 is CASREKGQSYNSPLHF. In DNA, the CDR3 is TGTGCCAGCAGAGAGAAAGGTCAGTCCTATAATTCACCCCTCCACTTT.

CDR3 sequence: CASSLQGGGQPQHF. The DNA for the CDR3 is TGCGCCAGCAGCCTCCAAGGAGGGGGACAGCCCCAGCATTTT. J is TRBJ1-5 and V is TRBV4-1; TRBD1 might be the D (6 bases). Trimming left V 4 bases short and J 7 bases short, with 14 bases between. This CDR3 contains 14 residues. CDR1 MGHRA and CDR2 YSYEKL come from the germline V gene.

The chain recombines TRBV18 with TRBJ1-3; D gene unclear. The ends were cut back, 8 bases at V and 0 bases at J, with 11 bases in the middle. Germline V gene sequence: CDR1 KGHSH, CDR2 LQKENI. There are 14 residues in the CDR3. The chain's CDR3 is CASGDPYSGNTIYF. In nucleotides, the CDR3 is TGTGCCAGCGGGGATCCTTACTCTGGAAACACCATATATTTT.

Only one count was recorded for this clone. This sequence joins TRBV27 and TRBJ1-1; weak D call: TRBD1 (5 bases). This CDR3 is built from 15 residues. Germline CDR1 is MNHEY and CDR2 is SMNVEV (reference sequence). V lost 3 bases and J lost 6, with 17 bases in between. The CDR3 loop reads CASSFRLGGNPEAFF. The CDR3 DNA sequence: TGTGCCAGCAGTTTCCGTCTGGGGGGAAACCCTGAAGCTTTCTTT.

This clone was counted a single time. Being one base from a much bigger clone, this may be a read error. The chain is built from TRBV9 and TRBJ2-7, with D possibly matching TRBD2 (6 bases). V was trimmed by 3 bases and J by 13 bases, leaving 20 bases between them. This CDR3 has 13 amino acids. CDR1 is SGDLS, CDR2 YYNGEE, per germline. For the CDR3, the DNA is TGTGCCAGCAGCGGGGGGGACGGGGGAGTAATCTACTTC. It translates to CASSGGDGGVIYF. Using reference TRBV9 and TRBJ2-7 for the parts outside the CDR3, the full variable domain is DSGVTQTPKHLITATGQRVTLRCSPRSGDLSVYWYQQSLDQGLQFLIQYYNGEERAKGNILERFSAQQFPDLHSELNLSSLELGDSALYFCASSGGDGGVIYFGPGTRLTVT.

V gene TRBV7-9 combines with J gene TRBJ1-4; maybe TRBD1 (5 bases). The CDR3 sequence is 16 residues long. CDR1 and CDR2 (germline): SEHNR, FQNEAQ (reference sequence). V lost 0 bases, J lost 3 bases, and 11 bases lay in between. CDR3 sequence reads: CASSLAYRGPNEKLFF. The CDR3 region has the DNA TGTGCCAGCAGCTTAGCGTATCGGGGACCTAATGAAAAACTGTTTTTT.

The V gene is TRBV6-5, the J gene TRBJ1-2, with 8 bases fitting TRBD1. CDR1 is MNHEY, CDR2 SVGAGI, per germline. This CDR3 has 14 amino acids. The ends lost 7 bases at V and 5 bases at J; junction bases unmatched: 9. This CDR3 is CASTGQGAWYGYTF. CDR3 DNA: TGTGCCAGCACCGGCCAGGGGGCTTGGTATGGCTACACCTTC.